This TCR beta chain originates from a study of blood T cell repertoires in COVID-19. This clone was picked up one time. The junction and the germline gene differ at one end; a read error may be behind it. Authors' methods: It was from reference gene primer amplification that nucleated cell counts were estimated. Method: immunoSEQ multiplex PCR; TCRdb's copy keeps in-frame clones and lacks some. Clone size and the V and J calls come from that table; the DNA yielded D and trimming. The profile shows approximately 310,000 clones, around 87% of them singletons. Germline V gives CDR1 SGHRS, CDR2 YFSETQ. This CDR3 region has 11 residues.

The genes are TRBV5-1 and TRBJ1-2, with 8 bases identical to TRBD1. Material: peripheral blood. This TCR came from a man aged 50 to 60 with active or convalescent COVID-19. The DNA for the CDR3 is TGCGCCAGCAGCTTGGAGGGACAGGCCTCCTTC. Translation gives CASSLEGQASF. The full variable domain, in which reference TRBV5-1 and TRBJ1-2 provide the parts outside the CDR3, is KAGVTQTPRYLIKTRGQQVTLSCSPISGHRSVSWYQQTPGQGLQFLFEYFSETQRNKGNFPGRFSGRQFSNSRSEMNVSTLELGDSALYLCASSLEGQASFGSGTRLTVV.